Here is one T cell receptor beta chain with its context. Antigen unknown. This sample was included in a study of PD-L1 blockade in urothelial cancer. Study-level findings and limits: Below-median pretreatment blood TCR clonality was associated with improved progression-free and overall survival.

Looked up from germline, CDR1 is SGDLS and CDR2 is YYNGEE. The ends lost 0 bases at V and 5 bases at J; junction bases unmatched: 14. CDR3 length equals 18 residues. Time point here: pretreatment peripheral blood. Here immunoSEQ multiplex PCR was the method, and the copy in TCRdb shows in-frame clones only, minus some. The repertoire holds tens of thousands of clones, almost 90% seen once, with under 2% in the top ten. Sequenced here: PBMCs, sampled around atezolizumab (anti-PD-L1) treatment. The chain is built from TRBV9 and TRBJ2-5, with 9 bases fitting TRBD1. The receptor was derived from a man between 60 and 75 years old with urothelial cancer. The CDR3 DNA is TGTGCCAGCAGCGTAGCTGCCCCCGGGACAGGGATTGTGGAGACCCAGTACTTC. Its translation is CASSVAAPGTGIVETQYF.